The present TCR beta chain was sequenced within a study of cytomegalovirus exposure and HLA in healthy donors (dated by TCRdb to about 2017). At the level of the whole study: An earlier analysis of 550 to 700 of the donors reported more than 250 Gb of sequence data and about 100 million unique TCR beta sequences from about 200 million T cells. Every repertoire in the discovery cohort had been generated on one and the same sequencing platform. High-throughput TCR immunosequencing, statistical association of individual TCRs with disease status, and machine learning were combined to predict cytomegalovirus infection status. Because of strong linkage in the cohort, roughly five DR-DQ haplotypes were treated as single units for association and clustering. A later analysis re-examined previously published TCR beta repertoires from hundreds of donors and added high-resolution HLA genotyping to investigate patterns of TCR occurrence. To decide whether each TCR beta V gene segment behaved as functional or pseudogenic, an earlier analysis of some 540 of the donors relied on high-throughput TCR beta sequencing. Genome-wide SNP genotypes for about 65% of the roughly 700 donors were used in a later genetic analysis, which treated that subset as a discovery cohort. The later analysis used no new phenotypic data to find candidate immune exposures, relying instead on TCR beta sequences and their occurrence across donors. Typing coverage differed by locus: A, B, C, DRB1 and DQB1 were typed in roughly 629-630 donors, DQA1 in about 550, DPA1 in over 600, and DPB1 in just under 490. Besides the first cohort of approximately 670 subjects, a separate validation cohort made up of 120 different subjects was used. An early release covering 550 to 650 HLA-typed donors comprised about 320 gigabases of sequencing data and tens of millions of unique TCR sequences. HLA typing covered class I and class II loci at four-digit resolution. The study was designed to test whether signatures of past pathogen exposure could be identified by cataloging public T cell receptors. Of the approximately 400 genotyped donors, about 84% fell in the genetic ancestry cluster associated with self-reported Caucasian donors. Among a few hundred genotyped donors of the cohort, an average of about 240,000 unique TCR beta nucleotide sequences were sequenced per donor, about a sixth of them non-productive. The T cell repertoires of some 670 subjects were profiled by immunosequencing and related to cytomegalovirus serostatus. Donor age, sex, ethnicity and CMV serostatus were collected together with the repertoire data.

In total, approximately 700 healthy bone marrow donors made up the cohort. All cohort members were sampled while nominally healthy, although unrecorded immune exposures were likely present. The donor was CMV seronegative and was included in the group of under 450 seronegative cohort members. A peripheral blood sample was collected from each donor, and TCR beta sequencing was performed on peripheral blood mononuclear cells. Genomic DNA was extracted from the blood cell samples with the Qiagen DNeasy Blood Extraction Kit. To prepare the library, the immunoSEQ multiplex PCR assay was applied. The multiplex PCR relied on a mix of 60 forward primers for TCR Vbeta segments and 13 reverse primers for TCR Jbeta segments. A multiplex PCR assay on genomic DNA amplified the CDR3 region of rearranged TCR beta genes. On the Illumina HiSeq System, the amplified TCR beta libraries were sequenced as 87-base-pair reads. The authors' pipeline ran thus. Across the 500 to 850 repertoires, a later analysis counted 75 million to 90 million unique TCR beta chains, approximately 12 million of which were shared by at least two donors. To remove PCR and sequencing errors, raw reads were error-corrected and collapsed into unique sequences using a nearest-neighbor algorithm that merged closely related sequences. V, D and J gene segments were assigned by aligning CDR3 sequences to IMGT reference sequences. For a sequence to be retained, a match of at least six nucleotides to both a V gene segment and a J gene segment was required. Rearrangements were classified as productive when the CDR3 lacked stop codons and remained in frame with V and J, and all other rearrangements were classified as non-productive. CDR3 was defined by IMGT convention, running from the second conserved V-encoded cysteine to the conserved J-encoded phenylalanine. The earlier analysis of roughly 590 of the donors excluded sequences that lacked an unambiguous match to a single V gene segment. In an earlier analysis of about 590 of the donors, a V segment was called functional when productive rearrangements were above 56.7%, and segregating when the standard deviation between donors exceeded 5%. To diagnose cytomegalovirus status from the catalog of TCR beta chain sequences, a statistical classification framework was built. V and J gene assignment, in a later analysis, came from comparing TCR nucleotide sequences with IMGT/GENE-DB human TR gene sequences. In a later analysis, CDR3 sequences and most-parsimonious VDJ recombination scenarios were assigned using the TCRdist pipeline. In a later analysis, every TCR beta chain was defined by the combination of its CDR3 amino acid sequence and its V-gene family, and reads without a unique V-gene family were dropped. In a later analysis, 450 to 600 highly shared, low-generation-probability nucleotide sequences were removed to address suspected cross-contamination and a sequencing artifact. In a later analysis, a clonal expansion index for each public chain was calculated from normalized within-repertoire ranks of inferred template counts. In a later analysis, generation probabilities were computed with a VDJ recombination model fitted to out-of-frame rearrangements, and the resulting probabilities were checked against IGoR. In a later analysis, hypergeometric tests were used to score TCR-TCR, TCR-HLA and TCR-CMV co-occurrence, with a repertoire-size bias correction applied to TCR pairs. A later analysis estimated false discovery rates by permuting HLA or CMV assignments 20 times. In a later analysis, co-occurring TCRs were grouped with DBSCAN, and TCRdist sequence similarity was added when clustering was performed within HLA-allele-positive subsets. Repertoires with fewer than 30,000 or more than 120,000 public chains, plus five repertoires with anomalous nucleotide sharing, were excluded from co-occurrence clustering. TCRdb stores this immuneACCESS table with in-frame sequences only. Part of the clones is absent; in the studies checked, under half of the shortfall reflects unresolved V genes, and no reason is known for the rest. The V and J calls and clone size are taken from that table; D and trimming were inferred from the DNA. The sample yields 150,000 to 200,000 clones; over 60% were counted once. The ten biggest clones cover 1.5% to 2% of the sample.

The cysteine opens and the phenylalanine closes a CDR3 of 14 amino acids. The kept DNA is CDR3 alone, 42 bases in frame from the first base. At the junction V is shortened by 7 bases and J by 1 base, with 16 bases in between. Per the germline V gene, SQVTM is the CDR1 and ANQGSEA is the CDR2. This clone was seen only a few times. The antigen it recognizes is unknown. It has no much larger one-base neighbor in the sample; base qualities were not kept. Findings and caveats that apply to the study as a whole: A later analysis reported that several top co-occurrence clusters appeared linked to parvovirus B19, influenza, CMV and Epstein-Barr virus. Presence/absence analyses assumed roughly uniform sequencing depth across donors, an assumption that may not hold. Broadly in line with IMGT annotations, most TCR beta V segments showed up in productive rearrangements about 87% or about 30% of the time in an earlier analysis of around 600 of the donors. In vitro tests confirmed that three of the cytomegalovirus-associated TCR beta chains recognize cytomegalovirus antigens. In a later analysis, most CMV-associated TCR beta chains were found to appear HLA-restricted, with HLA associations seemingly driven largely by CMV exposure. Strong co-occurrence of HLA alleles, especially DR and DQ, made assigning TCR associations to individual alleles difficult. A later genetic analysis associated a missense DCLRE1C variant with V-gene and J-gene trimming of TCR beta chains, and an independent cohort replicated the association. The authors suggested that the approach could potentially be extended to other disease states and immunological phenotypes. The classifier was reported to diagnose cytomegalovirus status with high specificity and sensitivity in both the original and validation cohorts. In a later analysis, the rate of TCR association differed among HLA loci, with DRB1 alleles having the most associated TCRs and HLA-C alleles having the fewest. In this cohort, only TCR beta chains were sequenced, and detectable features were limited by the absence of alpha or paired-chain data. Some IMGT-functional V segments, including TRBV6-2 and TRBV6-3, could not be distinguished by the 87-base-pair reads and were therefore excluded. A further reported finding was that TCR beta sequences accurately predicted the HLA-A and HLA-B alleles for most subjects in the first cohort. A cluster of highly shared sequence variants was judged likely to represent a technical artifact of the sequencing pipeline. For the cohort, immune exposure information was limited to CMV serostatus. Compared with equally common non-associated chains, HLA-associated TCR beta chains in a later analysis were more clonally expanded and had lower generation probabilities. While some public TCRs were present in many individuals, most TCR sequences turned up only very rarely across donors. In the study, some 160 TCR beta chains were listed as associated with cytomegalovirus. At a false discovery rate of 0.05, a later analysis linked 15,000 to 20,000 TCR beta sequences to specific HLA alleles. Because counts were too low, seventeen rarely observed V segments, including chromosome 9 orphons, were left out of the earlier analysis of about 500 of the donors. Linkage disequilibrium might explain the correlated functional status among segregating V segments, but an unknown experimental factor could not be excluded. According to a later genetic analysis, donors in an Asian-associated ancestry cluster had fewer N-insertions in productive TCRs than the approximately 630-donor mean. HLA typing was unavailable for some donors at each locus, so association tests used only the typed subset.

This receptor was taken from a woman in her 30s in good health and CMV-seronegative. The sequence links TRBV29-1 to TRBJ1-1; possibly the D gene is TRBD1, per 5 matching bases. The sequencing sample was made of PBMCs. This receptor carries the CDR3 CSALLGARNTEAFF. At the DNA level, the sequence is TGCAGCGCCCTTTTAGGGGCGCGGAACACTGAAGCTTTCTTT.